These 4 T cell receptor beta chains came from one sample sequenced in a study of blood T cell repertoires in COVID-19. The protocol was immunoSEQ multiplex PCR, while the TCRdb copy is restricted to in-frame clones and leaves out a portion. The table has roughly 250,000 clones, 80% to 90% seen once. Sample: PBMCs or T cells enriched from blood (not recorded which). Receptors originate from a woman aged 18-29 years who had recovered from COVID-19.

V and J are TRBV10-3 and TRBJ2-7; D is perhaps TRBD2 (7 bases). Trimming took 2 bases from V and 4 from J, leaving 18 bases between them. The CDR3 loop spans 16 amino acids. Germline CDR1 and CDR2: ENHRY and SYGVKD. The CDR3 DNA is TGTGCCATCAGTGAGGGGGAGGGGGGAATCCTTTACGAGCAGTACTTC. It yields the protein CAISEGEGGILYEQYF.

This sequence joins TRBV7-2 and TRBJ1-2; maybe TRBD1 (6 bases). Germline CDR1 reads SGHTA; CDR2 reads FQGNSA. The CDR3 sequence is 13 residues long. Trimming stripped 6 bases from V and 3 bases from J, with 11 bases between. Here the CDR3 reads CASSPPGDYGYTF. In DNA form, the CDR3 reads TGTGCCAGCAGTCCGCCAGGGGACTATGGCTACACCTTC.

The chain links TRBV4-1 to TRBJ2-1, with 8 nucleotides matching TRBD2. The CDR3 covers 15 residues. Germline CDR1 and CDR2: MGHRA and YSYEKL. V was clipped by 2 bases and J by 8 bases; unmatched bases: 8. The CDR3 here is CASSQPGLERYEQFF. DNA for the CDR3: TGCGCCAGCAGCCAACCGGGACTAGAGAGGTATGAGCAGTTCTTC.

The chain joins TRBV6-4 to TRBJ1-2; D is ambiguous. CDR3 length: 16 residues. Germline lookup yields CDR1 MRHNA and CDR2 SNTAGT. V lost 6 bases to trimming and J lost 0 bases, with 17 bases between them. The CDR3 DNA follows: TGTGCCAGCAGCCTCCATCCCTCACCAGCTAACTATGGCTACACCTTC. Its translation is CASSLHPSPANYGYTF.